These 20 T cell receptor beta chains came from one sample sequenced in a study of graft-versus-host responses after intestinal transplantation. TCRdb's copy holds only in-frame clones and misses some; the assay was immunoSEQ multiplex PCR. This sample carries approximately 54,000 clones, approximately 84% of them seen once, and the ten largest clones take over 0.45%. These receptors lack a known antigen. Sample: unstimulated CD4+ T cells sorted from spleen or lymph node cells, taken before transplant. The source is a human donor who was the organ donor for an intestinal transplant.

This chain links TRBV5-1 with TRBJ1-2; D is uncertain. Trimming took 0 bases from V and 5 from J, leaving 14 bases between them. The CDR3 spans 15 residues. Germline-derived CDR1 and CDR2 are SGHRS and YFSETQ. CDR3 DNA: TGCGCCAGCAGCTTGGCTATTCCGGGGAGGTATGGCTACACCTTC. Amino acid sequence: CASSLAIPGRYGYTF.

V is TRBV7-9 and J is TRBJ2-3; 12 bases line up with TRBD2. From germline, CDR1 is SEHNR and CDR2 FQNEAQ (reference sequence). This CDR3 has 16 amino acids. Germline trimming cut 5 bases from V and 1 base from J; bases unmatched to any gene: 4. The CDR3 DNA follows: TGTGCCAGCAGCCTGAGACTAGCGGGGGGCACAGATACGCAGTATTTT. It yields the protein CASSLRLAGGTDTQYF.

The chain joins TRBV18 to TRBJ2-1; D may be TRBD1 (5 bases). The V gene lost 2 bases and the J gene lost 5 bases, with 16 bases spanning the gap. Germline lookup yields CDR1 KGHSH and CDR2 LQKENI. The length of the CDR3 is 16 residues. CDR3 in DNA: TGTGCCAGCTCACCAGCCTCGGACATCAGCGACAATGAGCAGTTCTTC. Translation gives CASSPASDISDNEQFF.

This clone was seen only a few times. The chain couples TRBV27 to TRBJ2-7; 9 nucleotides align to TRBD1. The CDR3 is made up of 15 amino acids. With V trimmed by 5 bases and J by 1 base, 6 bases remained unmatched. Germline CDR1 is MNHEY and CDR2 is SMNVEV (reference sequence). The CDR3 DNA is TGTGCCAGCAGTATCCGGGACAGGGTGTCCTACGAGCAGTACTTC. This translates into CASSIRDRVSYEQYF.

The table lists this clone with a count of one. V is TRBV18 and J is TRBJ2-7, with unresolved D. Trimming pared 5 bases from V and 2 bases from J, leaving 10 bases between. The CDR3 length is 13 residues. Germline V lookup: CDR1 KGHSH, CDR2 LQKENI. The CDR3 is CASSVTTPYEQYF. For the CDR3, the DNA is TGTGCCAGCTCAGTTACTACGCCCTACGAGCAGTACTTC.

This clone came up once. V gene TRBV6-5 combines with J gene TRBJ1-1; TRBD1 might be the D (5 bases). V gave up 3 bases and J gave up 1 base, with 6 bases separating them. The CDR3 totals 13 residues. The germline V gene encodes CDR1 MNHEY and CDR2 SVGAGI. The CDR3 sequence: CASSYDRNTEAFF. Here the CDR3 DNA reads TGTGCCAGCAGTTATGACAGGAACACTGAAGCTTTCTTT.

The chain combines TRBV10-2 with TRBJ1-3; D is perhaps TRBD1 (5 bases). This CDR3 has 13 residues. The ends were cut back, 4 bases at V and 3 bases at J, with 7 bases in the middle. CDR1 WSHSY and CDR2 SAAADI come from the germline V gene. The CDR3 sequence is CASSGGGGNTIYF. For the CDR3, the DNA is TGCGCCAGCAGTGGGGGGGGTGGAAACACCATATATTTT.

The V call is TRBV7-9, the J call TRBJ2-5; the D gene is possibly TRBD2 (6 bases). The CDR3 sequence is 14 residues long. The V and J ends lost 7 bases and 5 bases respectively, with 17 bases between them. The germline gives CDR1 SEHNR, CDR2 FQNEAQ (reference sequence). CDR3: CASTKPRRGETQYF. The CDR3 coding sequence is TGTGCCAGCACCAAACCCCGCCGGGGGGAGACCCAGTACTTC.

The chain employs TRBV6-5 and TRBJ1-1; D perhaps matches TRBD1 (5 bases). CDR1 MNHEY and CDR2 SVGAGI come from the germline V gene. Trimming shortened V by 7 bases and J by 5 bases, and 14 bases separated the two germline ends. CDR3 length: 13 amino acids. The CDR3 loop reads CASNADRFTEAFF. In DNA, the CDR3 is TGTGCCAGCAATGCAGACAGATTTACTGAAGCTTTCTTT.

The J gene is TRBJ2-3, the V gene TRBV2; D gene uncertain. Germline V gives CDR1 SNHLY, CDR2 FYNNEI. CDR3 length equals 12 residues. The germline V and J ends were trimmed by 2 bases and 7 bases, with 7 bases remaining between them. The DNA for the CDR3 is TGTGCCAGCAGTGAAACGTTCCATACGCAGTATTTT. Residues: CASSETFHTQYF.

The chain employs TRBV6-5 and TRBJ2-7; TRBD1 matches 8 bases. Germline CDR1 MNHEY, CDR2 SVGAGI. V lost 8 bases and J lost 3; bases outside the gene matches: 12. This CDR3 region has 15 residues. CDR3 sequence reads: CASGTQGASRYEQYF. CDR3 DNA sequence: TGTGCCAGCGGCACCCAGGGGGCTTCCCGCTACGAGCAGTACTTC.

V is TRBV19 and J is TRBJ1-5; 8 bases are a match to TRBD1. V shed 4 bases and J 6 bases; nucleotides not matched to a gene: 11. This CDR3 comprises 16 residues. Looked up from germline, CDR1 is LNHDA and CDR2 is SQIVND (reference sequence). This CDR3 reads CASSTTTGVSGQPQHF. For the CDR3, the DNA is TGTGCCAGTAGTACTACGACAGGGGTATCGGGTCAGCCCCAGCATTTT.

V is TRBV20-1 and J is TRBJ2-7; D is ambiguous. The length of the CDR3 is 10 residues. Germline assignment: CDR1 DFQATT and CDR2 SNEGSKA (reference sequence). Trimming removed 5 bases from V and 6 bases from J, with 8 bases in between. CDR3 sequence reads: CSALATEQYF. The CDR3 nucleotides are TGCAGTGCTCTGGCAACCGAGCAGTACTTC.

The chain uses TRBV19 and TRBJ2-7, with 10 positions matching TRBD1. V shed 3 bases, J shed 2 bases, and the junction held 1 base outside the gene matches. CDR3 length equals 14 residues. Per the germline V gene, CDR1 is LNHDA and CDR2 is SQIVND (reference sequence). Written as DNA, the CDR3 is TGTGCCAGTAGTATGGGGACAGGGGCCTACGAGCAGTACTTC. Encoded protein: CASSMGTGAYEQYF.

Here the CDR3 reads CASGSRTGEGGNTIYF. The DNA of the CDR3 is TGTGCTAGTGGTTCCCGGACAGGGGAGGGTGGAAACACCATATATTTT. The J gene is TRBJ1-3, the V gene TRBV12-5; 9 nucleotides align to TRBD1. There are 16 residues in the CDR3. Germline values: CDR1 LGHNT, CDR2 FRNRAP. Trimming at V came to 4 bases and at J to 3 bases, leaving 7 bases not matched to a gene.

The chain uses TRBV5-1 and TRBJ1-6; 8 nucleotides line up with TRBD1. Germline assignment: CDR1 SGHRS and CDR2 YFSETQ. The CDR3 runs 16 residues. J gave up 5 bases and V 2 bases, and 6 bases lay outside the gene matches. The CDR3 region has the DNA TGCGCCAGCAGCTTTGCAGGGGGCGCGGATAATTCACCCCTCCACTTT. Translated, it gives CASSFAGGADNSPLHF.

This clone was seen a handful of times. The rearrangement uses TRBV6-5 and TRBJ2-5; D is possibly TRBD2 (5 bases). Trimming took off 0 bases at V and 5 bases at J, with 10 bases between the two ends. CDR3 length equals 14 residues. Per germline, CDR1 MNHEY and CDR2 SVGAGI. The CDR3 loop is CASSYSGLGETQYF. The CDR3 DNA sequence: TGTGCCAGCAGTTACTCCGGACTTGGCGAGACCCAGTACTTC.

The CDR3 DNA sequence: TGTGCCAGCAGGCAGGGACTAGCGGGAGTGTCAGATACGCAGTATTTT. Its protein is CASRQGLAGVSDTQYF. The chain recombines TRBV2 with TRBJ2-3; 14 nucleotides match TRBD2. V lost 6 bases and J lost 4; bases outside the gene matches: 6. The CDR3 loop spans 16 amino acids. In germline, CDR1 is SNHLY, CDR2 FYNNEI.

The chain joins TRBV5-6 to TRBJ1-2, with a tentative D call TRBD1 (6 bases). The CDR3 length is 15 residues. CDR1 and CDR2 from the germline V gene are SGHDT and YYEEEE. V lost 0 bases and J 6 bases, leaving 15 bases between the germline ends. The CDR3 region has the DNA TGTGCCAGCAGCTTGGCCAGGGGTACGCTCCATGGCTACACCTTC. This encodes CASSLARGTLHGYTF.

The chain combines TRBV18 with TRBJ2-5; D is possibly TRBD1 (6 bases). CDR3 length: 17 residues. From germline, CDR1 is KGHSH and CDR2 LQKENI. V shed 0 bases and J shed 2 bases, with 16 bases lying between them. The CDR3: CASSPPGALLDQETQYF. The CDR3 nucleotides read TGTGCCAGCTCACCACCGGGGGCCTTGCTAGATCAAGAGACCCAGTACTTC.